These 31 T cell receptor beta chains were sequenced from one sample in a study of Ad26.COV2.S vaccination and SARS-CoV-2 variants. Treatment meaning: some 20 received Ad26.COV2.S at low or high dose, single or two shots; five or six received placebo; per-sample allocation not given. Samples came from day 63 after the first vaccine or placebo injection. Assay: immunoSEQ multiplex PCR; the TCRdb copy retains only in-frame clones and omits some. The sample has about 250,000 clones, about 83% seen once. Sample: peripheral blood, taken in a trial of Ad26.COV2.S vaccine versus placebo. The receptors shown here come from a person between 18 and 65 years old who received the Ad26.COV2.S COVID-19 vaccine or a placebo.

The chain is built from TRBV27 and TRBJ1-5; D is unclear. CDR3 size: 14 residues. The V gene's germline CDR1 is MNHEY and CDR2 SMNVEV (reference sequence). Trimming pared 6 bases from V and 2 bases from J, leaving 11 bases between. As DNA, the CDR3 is TGTGCCAGCAGACATGGATCGGGCAATCAGCCCCAGCATTTT. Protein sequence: CASRHGSGNQPQHF.

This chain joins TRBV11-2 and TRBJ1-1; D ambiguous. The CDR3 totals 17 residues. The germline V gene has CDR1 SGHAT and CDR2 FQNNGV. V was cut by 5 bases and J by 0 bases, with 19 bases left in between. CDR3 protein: CASSTIRGKAMNTEAFF. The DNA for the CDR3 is TGTGCCAGCAGCACGATCCGGGGTAAAGCAATGAACACTGAAGCTTTCTTT. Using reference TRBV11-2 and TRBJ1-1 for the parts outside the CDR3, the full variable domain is EAGVAQSPRYKIIEKRQSVAFWCNPISGHATLYWYQQILGQGPKLLIQFQNNGVVDDSQLPKDRFSAERLKGVDSTLKIQPAKLEDSAVYLCASSTIRGKAMNTEAFFGQGTRLTVV.

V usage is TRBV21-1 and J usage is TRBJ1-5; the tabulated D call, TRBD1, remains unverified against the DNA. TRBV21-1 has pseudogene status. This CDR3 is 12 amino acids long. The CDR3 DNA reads TGTGCTAGCACCAGGGAAGGTCAGCCCCAGCATTTT. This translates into CASTREGQPQHF.

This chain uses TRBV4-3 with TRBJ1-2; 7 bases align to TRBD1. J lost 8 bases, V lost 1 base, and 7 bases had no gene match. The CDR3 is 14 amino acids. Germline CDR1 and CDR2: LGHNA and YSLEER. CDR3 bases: TGCGCCAGCAGCCAAGCACAGGGGATTGAAGGCTACACCTTC. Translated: CASSQAQGIEGYTF.

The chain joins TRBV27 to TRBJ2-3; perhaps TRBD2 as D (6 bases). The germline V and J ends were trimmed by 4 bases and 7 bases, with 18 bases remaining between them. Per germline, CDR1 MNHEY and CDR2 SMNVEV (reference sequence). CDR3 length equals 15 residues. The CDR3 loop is CASSSHTEAGYTQYF. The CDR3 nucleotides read TGTGCCAGCAGTTCCCACACCGAGGCGGGGTATACGCAGTATTTT.

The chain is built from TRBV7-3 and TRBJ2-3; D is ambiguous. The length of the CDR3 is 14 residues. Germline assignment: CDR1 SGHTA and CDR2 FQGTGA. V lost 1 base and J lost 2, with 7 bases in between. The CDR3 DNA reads TGTGCCAGCAGCTTAAGGGCAGCCACAGATACGCAGTATTTT. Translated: CASSLRAATDTQYF.

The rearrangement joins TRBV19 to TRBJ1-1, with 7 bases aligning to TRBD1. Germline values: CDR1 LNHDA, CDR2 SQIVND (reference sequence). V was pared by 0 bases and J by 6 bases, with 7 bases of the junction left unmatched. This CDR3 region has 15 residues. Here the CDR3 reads CASSIEGGASSEAFF. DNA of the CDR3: TGTGCCAGTAGTATAGAAGGGGGCGCGTCATCTGAAGCTTTCTTT.

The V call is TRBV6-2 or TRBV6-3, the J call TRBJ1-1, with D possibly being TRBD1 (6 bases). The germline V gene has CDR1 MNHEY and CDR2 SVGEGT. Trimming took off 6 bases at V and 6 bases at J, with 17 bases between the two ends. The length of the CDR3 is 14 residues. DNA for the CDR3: TGTGCCAGCAGCCGCGCACAGGGTTCCGCTGAAGCTTTCTTT. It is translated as CASSRAQGSAEAFF.

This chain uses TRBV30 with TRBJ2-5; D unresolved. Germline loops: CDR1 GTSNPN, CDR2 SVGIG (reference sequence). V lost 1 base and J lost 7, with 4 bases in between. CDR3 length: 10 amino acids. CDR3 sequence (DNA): TGTGCCTGGAGTGATTTGACCCAGTACTTC. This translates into CAWSDLTQYF.

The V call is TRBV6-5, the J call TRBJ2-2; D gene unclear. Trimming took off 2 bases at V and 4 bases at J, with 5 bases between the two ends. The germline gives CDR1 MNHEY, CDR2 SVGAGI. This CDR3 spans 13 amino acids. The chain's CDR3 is CASSYPTTGELFF. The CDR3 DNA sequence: TGTGCCAGCAGTTACCCGACCACCGGGGAGCTGTTTTTT.

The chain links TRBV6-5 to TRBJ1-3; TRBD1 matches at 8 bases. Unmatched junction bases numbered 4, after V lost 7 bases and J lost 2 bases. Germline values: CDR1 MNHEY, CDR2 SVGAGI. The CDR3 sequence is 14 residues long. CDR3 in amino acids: CASTQGAAGNTIYF. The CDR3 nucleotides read TGTGCCAGCACCCAGGGGGCTGCTGGAAACACCATATATTTT.

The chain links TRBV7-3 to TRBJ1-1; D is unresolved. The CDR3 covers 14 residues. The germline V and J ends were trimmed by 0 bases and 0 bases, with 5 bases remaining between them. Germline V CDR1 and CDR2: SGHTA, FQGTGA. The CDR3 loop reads CASSLTRVNTEAFF. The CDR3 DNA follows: TGTGCCAGCAGCTTAACGCGAGTGAACACTGAAGCTTTCTTT. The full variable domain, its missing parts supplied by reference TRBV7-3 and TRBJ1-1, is GAGVSQTPSNKVTEKGKYVELRCDPISGHTALYWYRQSLGQGPEFLIYFQGTGAADDSGLPNDRFFAVRPEGSVSTLKIQRTERGDSAVYLCASSLTRVNTEAFFGQGTRLTVV.

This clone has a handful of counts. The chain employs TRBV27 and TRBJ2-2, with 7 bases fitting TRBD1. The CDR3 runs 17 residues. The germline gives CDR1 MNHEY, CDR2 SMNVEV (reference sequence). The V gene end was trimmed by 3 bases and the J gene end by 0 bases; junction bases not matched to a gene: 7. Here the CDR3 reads CASSLNLQGANTGELFF. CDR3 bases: TGTGCCAGCAGTTTGAATCTCCAGGGGGCGAACACCGGGGAGCTGTTTTTT.

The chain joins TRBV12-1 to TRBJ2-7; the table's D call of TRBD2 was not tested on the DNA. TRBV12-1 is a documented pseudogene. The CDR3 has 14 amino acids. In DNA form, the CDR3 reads TGTGCCAGCAGCCCTCTGAGTATCACCTCCGAGCAGTACGTC. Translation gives CASSPLSITSEQYV.

CDR3: CASSSFSSGRRDTQYF. In DNA, the CDR3 is TGTGCCAGTAGTTCTTTCTCTAGCGGGAGAAGAGATACGCAGTATTTT. This chain connects TRBV19 to TRBJ2-3; 10 bases match TRBD2. Germline lookup yields CDR1 LNHDA and CDR2 SQIVND (reference sequence). Trimming removed 5 bases from V and 5 bases from J; junction bases left unmatched: 10. The CDR3 runs to 16 residues. The full variable domain, rest sourced from reference TRBV19 and TRBJ2-3, is DGGITQSPKYLFRKEGQNVTLSCEQNLNHDAMYWYRQDPGQGLRLIYYSQIVNDFQKGDIAEGYSVSREKKESFPLTVTSAQKNPTAFYLCASSSFSSGRRDTQYFGPGTRLTVL.

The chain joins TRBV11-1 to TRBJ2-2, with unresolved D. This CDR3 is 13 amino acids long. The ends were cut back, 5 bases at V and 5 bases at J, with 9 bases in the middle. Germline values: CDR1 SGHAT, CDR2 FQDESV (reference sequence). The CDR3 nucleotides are TGTGCCAGCAGCCTCAGTGGGACCGGGGAGCTGTTTTTT. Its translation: CASSLSGTGELFF.

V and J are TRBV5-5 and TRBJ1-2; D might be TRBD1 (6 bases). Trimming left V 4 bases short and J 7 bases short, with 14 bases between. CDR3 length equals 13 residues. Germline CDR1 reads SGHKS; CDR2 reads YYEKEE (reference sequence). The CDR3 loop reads CASSLQGTGGYTF. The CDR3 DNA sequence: TGTGCCAGCAGCCTACAGGGAACGGGTGGCTACACCTTC.

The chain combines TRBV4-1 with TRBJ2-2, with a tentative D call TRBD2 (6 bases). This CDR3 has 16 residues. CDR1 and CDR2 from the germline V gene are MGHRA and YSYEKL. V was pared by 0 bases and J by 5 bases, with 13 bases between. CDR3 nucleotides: TGCGCCAGCAGCCAAGAAGGGCGGGGAGCAACCGGGGAGCTGTTTTTT. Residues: CASSQEGRGATGELFF.

The CDR3 bases are TGTGCCAGCAGTTTCGGACGTGGTTCACCCCTCCACTTT. Its protein is CASSFGRGSPLHF. V usage is TRBV27 and J usage is TRBJ1-6; D gene ambiguous. Trimming took off 3 bases at V and 9 bases at J, with 9 bases between the two ends. Germline V CDR1 and CDR2: MNHEY, SMNVEV (reference sequence). The CDR3 extends over 13 amino acids.

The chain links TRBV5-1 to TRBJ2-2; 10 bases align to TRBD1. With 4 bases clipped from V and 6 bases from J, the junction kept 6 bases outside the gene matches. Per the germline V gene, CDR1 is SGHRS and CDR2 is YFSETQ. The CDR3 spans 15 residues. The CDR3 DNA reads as TGCGCCAGCAGCAAAGGGACAGGGGTGGCCGGGGAGCTGTTTTTT. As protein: CASSKGTGVAGELFF.

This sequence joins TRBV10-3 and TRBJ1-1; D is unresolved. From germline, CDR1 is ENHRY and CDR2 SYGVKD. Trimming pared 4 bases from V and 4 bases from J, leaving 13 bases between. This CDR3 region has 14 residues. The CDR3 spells CAISVKGGGTEAFF. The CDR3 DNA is TGTGCCATCAGTGTAAAGGGAGGAGGCACTGAAGCTTTCTTT.

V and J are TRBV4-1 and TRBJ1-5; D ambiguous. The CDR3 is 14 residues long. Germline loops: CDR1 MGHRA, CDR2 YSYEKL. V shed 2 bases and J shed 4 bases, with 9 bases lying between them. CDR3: CASSQIGSNQPQHF. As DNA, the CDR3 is TGCGCCAGCAGCCAAATCGGGAGTAATCAGCCCCAGCATTTT.

The CDR3 DNA reads as TGTGCCAGCAGCAAAGACCGACGGGGCGACAATGAGCAGTTCTTC. Translating it yields CASSKDRRGDNEQFF. The V and J genes are TRBV7-9 and TRBJ2-1; D may match TRBD1 or TRBD2 (5 bases each). Per the germline V gene, CDR1 is SEHNR and CDR2 is FQNEAQ (reference sequence). The length of the CDR3 is 15 residues. Trimming shortened V by 5 bases and J by 5 bases, and 16 bases separated the two germline ends.

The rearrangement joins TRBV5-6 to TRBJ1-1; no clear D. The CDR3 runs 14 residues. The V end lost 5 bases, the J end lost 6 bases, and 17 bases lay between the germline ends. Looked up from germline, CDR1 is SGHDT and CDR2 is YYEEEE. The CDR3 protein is CASSDGPVSAEAFF. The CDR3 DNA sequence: TGTGCCAGCAGTGATGGTCCCGTTTCCGCTGAAGCTTTCTTT.

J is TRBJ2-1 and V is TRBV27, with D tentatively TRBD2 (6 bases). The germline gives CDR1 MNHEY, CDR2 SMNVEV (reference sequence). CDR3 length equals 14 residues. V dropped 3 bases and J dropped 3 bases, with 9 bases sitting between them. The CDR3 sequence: CASSLLASYNEQFF. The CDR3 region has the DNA TGTGCCAGCAGTTTGCTAGCGAGCTACAATGAGCAGTTCTTC.

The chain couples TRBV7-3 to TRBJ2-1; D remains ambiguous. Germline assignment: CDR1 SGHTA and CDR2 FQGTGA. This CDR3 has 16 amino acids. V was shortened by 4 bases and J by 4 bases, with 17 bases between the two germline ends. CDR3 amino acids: CASSSTGPLGYNEQFF. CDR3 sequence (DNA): TGTGCCAGCAGCTCTACCGGGCCCCTAGGGTACAATGAGCAGTTCTTC. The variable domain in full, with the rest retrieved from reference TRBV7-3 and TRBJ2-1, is GAGVSQTPSNKVTEKGKYVELRCDPISGHTALYWYRQSLGQGPEFLIYFQGTGAADDSGLPNDRFFAVRPEGSVSTLKIQRTERGDSAVYLCASSSTGPLGYNEQFFGPGTRLTVL.

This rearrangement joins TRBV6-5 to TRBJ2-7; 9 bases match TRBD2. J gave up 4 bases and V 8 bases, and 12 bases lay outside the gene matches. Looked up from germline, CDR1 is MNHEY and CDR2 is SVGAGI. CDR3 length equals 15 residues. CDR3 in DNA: TGTGCCAGCCGACGTGGGATAGCGGGAGTATACGAGCAGTACGTC. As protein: CASRRGIAGVYEQYV.

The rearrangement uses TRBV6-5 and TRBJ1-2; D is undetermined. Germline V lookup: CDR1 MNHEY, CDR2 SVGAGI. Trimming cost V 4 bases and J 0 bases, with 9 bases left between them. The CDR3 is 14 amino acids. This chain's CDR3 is CASSSSGPNYGYTF. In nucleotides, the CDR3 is TGTGCCAGCAGTTCATCGGGCCCTAACTATGGCTACACCTTC.

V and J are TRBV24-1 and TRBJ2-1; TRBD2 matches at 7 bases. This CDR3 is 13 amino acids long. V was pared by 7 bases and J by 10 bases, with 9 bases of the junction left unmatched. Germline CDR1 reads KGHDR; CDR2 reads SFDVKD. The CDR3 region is CATRREGEGEQFF. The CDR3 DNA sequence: TGTGCCACCAGGAGGGAAGGGGAGGGCGAGCAGTTCTTC.

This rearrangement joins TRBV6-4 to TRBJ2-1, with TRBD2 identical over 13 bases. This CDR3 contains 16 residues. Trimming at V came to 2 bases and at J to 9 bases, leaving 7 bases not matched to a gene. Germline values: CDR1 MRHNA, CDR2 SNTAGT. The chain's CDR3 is CASSDRPGLAGSEQFF. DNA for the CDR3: TGTGCCAGCAGTGACAGGCCGGGACTAGCGGGAAGTGAGCAGTTCTTC.

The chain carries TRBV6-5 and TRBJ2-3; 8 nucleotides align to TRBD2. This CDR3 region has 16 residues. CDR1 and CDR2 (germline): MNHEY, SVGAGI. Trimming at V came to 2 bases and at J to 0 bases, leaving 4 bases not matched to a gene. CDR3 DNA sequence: TGTGCCAGCAGTTACGGGTCGGGGGGGAGCACAGATACGCAGTATTTT. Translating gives CASSYGSGGSTDTQYF.